Listed below are T cell receptor beta chains from one sample, sequenced in a study of T-cell memory formation after mild COVID-19. One entry per CDR3 protein, called by TCRdb with MiXCR from the 5' RACE reads. The table has some 350,000 distinct CDR3 sequences, 15% to 20% seen once. Sample: PBMCs or a T cell subset sorted from them (not recorded which). These receptors came from a man between 18 and 29 years old who had mild COVID-19 (a few samples of this study predate the infection). Cell type and time point are not known. Both conserved end residues are part of each CDR3. A D gene is named only where the DNA matches it firmly. Some rows mark clone size as missing; the rest say once, few, many or name a class of expanded clone.

v_gene	d_gene	j_gene	abundance	CDR3nt	CDR3aa
TRBV3-1	TRBD2	TRBJ2-1	.	TGTGCCAGCAGCCACGATTGGGGGAGGGGACGATACAATGAGCAGTTCTTC	CASSHDWGRGRYNEQFF
TRBV2	.	TRBJ2-5	few	TGTGCCAGCACCGGCGGGGAGACCCAGTACTTC	CASTGGETQYF
TRBV7-2	TRBD1	TRBJ1-6	.	TGTGCCAGCAGCGTACCACAGGGGGGCCTCCTCCACTTT	CASSVPQGGLLHF
TRBV12-3/TRBV12-4	TRBD1	TRBJ2-5	.	TGTGCCAGCAGCCCACAGGGGGCAGGAGGGATAAAGACCCAGTACTTC	CASSPQGAGGIKTQYF
TRBV30	.	TRBJ1-1	few	TGTGCCTGGAGTGTGGGATGGGGGACTGAAGCTTTCTTT	CAWSVGWGTEAFF
TRBV19	.	TRBJ1-1	many	TGTGCCAGTAGTCCCCAGGGCCCCACTGAAGCTTTCTTT	CASSPQGPTEAFF
TRBV7-2	.	TRBJ2-5	few	TGTGCCAGCAGCTTCTCGGCGGGGCCAGAGACCCAGTACTTC	CASSFSAGPETQYF
TRBV20-1	.	TRBJ1-5	.	TGCAGTGCTAGGATTCGGGCCCATATTGGGCAGCCCCAGCATTTT	CSARIRAHIGQPQHF
TRBV18	TRBD1	TRBJ1-1	few	TGTGCCAGCTTTGGACAGGGAGGCACTGAAGCTTTCTTT	CASFGQGGTEAFF
TRBV12-3/TRBV12-4	.	TRBJ2-3	.	TGTGCCAGCAGTTTCAAAGGGGCAGATACGCAGTATTTT	CASSFKGADTQYF
TRBV12-3/TRBV12-4	TRBD1	TRBJ2-1	.	TGTGCCAGCAGCCCCGGGACAGTCAATGAGCAGTTCTTC	CASSPGTVNEQFF
TRBV7-9	TRBD2	TRBJ2-1	few	TGTGCCAGCAGCTCCTCCACTAGCGATAGCTCCTACAATGAGCAGTTCTTC	CASSSSTSDSSYNEQFF
TRBV27	TRBD2	TRBJ2-5	.	TGTGCCACCTGGACTAGCGGGGGAGAGACCCAGTACTTC	CATWTSGGETQYF
TRBV5-1	.	TRBJ2-1	.	TGCGCCAGCAGCTTGGCCGGGCGGAGCTCCTACAATGAGCAGTTCTTC	CASSLAGRSSYNEQFF
TRBV6-5	.	TRBJ2-7	few	TGTGCCAGCAGTTACGGGGGAAACGAGCAGTACTTC	CASSYGGNEQYF
TRBV5-1	.	TRBJ2-7	few	TGCGCCAGCAGCTTGACAGGGAACTACGAGCAGTACTTC	CASSLTGNYEQYF
TRBV6-6	.	TRBJ2-2	few	TGTGCCAGCAGTTACTCGATACAAGGGGCCAACACCGGGGAGCTGTTTTTT	CASSYSIQGANTGELFF
TRBV6-5	TRBD2	TRBJ2-3	few	TGTGCCAGCAGTAACGGACTAGCGGGGATCACAGATACGCAGTATTTT	CASSNGLAGITDTQYF
TRBV5-1	TRBD1	TRBJ1-2	.	TGCGCCAGCAGCGCCGGACAGGCGTTCTATGGCTACACCTTC	CASSAGQAFYGYTF
TRBV12-3/TRBV12-4	.	TRBJ2-5	many	TGTGCCAGCAGTTTGCCCCTCGCGTCAGCTGGAGAGACCCAGTACTTC	CASSLPLASAGETQYF
TRBV7-7	.	TRBJ2-1	few	TGTGCCAGCAGCCCCGATCTCCGCTACAATGAGCAGTTCTTC	CASSPDLRYNEQFF
TRBV24-1	.	TRBJ2-2	.	TGTGCCACCCTCGACACGAACACCGGGGAGCTGTTTTTT	CATLDTNTGELFF
TRBV10-1	.	TRBJ1-1	.	TGCGCCAGCACTTACCGGGGACAGAACACTGAAGCTTTCTTT	CASTYRGQNTEAFF
TRBV21-1	.	TRBJ2-5	few	TGTGCCAGCAAATTTTTCTCTAGCCAAGAGACCCAGTACTTC	CASKFFSSQETQYF
TRBV4-1	.	TRBJ1-2	.	TGCGCCAGCAGCCATTCAGGGACTAACTATGGCTACACCTTC	CASSHSGTNYGYTF
TRBV12-3/TRBV12-4	TRBD1	TRBJ1-5	few	TGTGCCAGCAGTCCAGACGGGACAGGGAATCAGCCCCAGCATTTT	CASSPDGTGNQPQHF
TRBV12-3/TRBV12-4	.	TRBJ2-6	few	TGTGCCAGCAGTTTAAGGGTGGCTGGGGCCAACGTCCTGACTTTC	CASSLRVAGANVLTF
TRBV6-2/TRBV6-3	.	TRBJ1-5	.	TGTGCCAGCAGACCCAACGGCAGGAGCCGGCCCCAGCATTTT	CASRPNGRSRPQHF
TRBV24-1	.	TRBJ2-7	.	TGTGCCACCAGGGAGGTGGTTGAGCAGTACTTC	CATREVVEQYF
TRBV3-1	.	TRBJ2-3	.	TGTGCCAGCAGCCAATCCCCGAACTTCATATCCACAGATACGCAGTATTTT	CASSQSPNFISTDTQYF
TRBV20-1	.	TRBJ1-6	few	TGCAGTGCTAGAGCGGGACTGCGTAATTCACCCCTCCACTTT	CSARAGLRNSPLHF
TRBV6-6	TRBD1	TRBJ2-1	few	TGTGCCAGCAGGGCCACAGGGGGGCCGTTCGATGAGCAGTTCTTC	CASRATGGPFDEQFF
TRBV20-1	TRBD1	TRBJ1-5	.	TGCAGTGCTGGGACAGGGGGCAGTCAGCCCCAGCATTTT	CSAGTGGSQPQHF
TRBV12-3/TRBV12-4	.	TRBJ1-5	.	TGTGCCAGCAGTTCGGTTAACGAGGGCCATCAGCCCCAGCATTTT	CASSSVNEGHQPQHF
TRBV7-9	TRBD2	TRBJ2-5	.	TGTGCCAGCAGCTTAAGGTGGTTAGCGGGGGCGTACCAAGAGACCCAGTACTTC	CASSLRWLAGAYQETQYF
TRBV5-6	TRBD2	TRBJ2-3	.	TGTGCCAGCAGCCGTTTAGCGGGGGGGCAAGATACGCAGTATTTT	CASSRLAGGQDTQYF
TRBV3-1	.	TRBJ2-1	few	TGTGCCAGCAGCCAAGTTAATGGGAACGGGGAGCAGTTCTTC	CASSQVNGNGEQFF
TRBV5-1	TRBD2	TRBJ2-3	few	TGCGCCAGCAGCCCAGGGACTAGCGGGGCCGGCACAGATACGCAGTATTTT	CASSPGTSGAGTDTQYF
TRBV27	.	TRBJ1-2	.	TGTGCCAGCACCCCCTGGGGGGGTGTAGACGGCTACACCTTC	CASTPWGGVDGYTF
TRBV5-1	.	TRBJ2-7	few	TGCGCCAGCAGCATCCGGACGGGCTCCTACGAGCAGTACTTC	CASSIRTGSYEQYF
TRBV4-2	TRBD1	TRBJ1-1	.	TGTGCCAGCAGCCGCGGGACAGGGCGGACTGAAGCTTTCTTT	CASSRGTGRTEAFF
TRBV5-1	TRBD1	TRBJ1-4	.	TGCGCCAGCCGACAGGGCATTAATGAAAAACTGTTTTTT	CASRQGINEKLFF
TRBV4-3	.	TRBJ1-5	.	TGCGCCAGCAGCCAAGAGCGGGATAGCAATCAGCCCCAGCATTTT	CASSQERDSNQPQHF
TRBV5-1	TRBD1	TRBJ2-7	.	TGCGCCAGCAGCTTGGGTTGGACAGGGGGCAACGAGCAGTACTTC	CASSLGWTGGNEQYF
TRBV7-9	TRBD1	TRBJ1-2	.	TGTGCCAGCAGCATGACCGGGACAGGGACCCCCACCTTC	CASSMTGTGTPTF
TRBV5-1	.	TRBJ2-3	.	TGCGCCAGCGCACGACCCGGGACAGATACGCAGTATTTT	CASARPGTDTQYF
TRBV6-4	.	TRBJ2-5	.	TGTGCCAGCTGGGGGATGGACGGTAGGGAGACCCAGTACTTC	CASWGMDGRETQYF
TRBV7-8	TRBD2	TRBJ2-5	few	TGTGCCAGCAGGAGTCGACTAGCGGGGAAAGAGACCCAGTACTTC	CASRSRLAGKETQYF
TRBV29-1	TRBD1	TRBJ1-4	.	TGCAGCGTTGAAGATCCGCAGGGGGCGGACGGGAGTAATGAAAAACTGTTTTTT	CSVEDPQGADGSNEKLFF
TRBV7-2	.	TRBJ2-2	.	TGTGCCAGCAGCCTCCTGACAGCGAACACCGGGGAGCTGTTTTTT	CASSLLTANTGELFF
TRBV3-1	.	TRBJ2-1	few	TGTGCCAGCAGCCAAGATCTTAGCGGTGACTCCTACAATGAGCAGTTCTTC	CASSQDLSGDSYNEQFF
TRBV3-1	.	TRBJ2-2	few	TGTGCCAGCAGCCGTCTTCAGAACACCGGGGAGCTGTTTTTT	CASSRLQNTGELFF
TRBV3-1	.	TRBJ2-3	many	TGTGCCAGCAGCCAAGCTTGGCGGAGCACAGATACGCAGTATTTT	CASSQAWRSTDTQYF
TRBV18	.	TRBJ1-2	.	TGTGCCAGCTCACCGCCCGGGGAAGATGGTGGCTACACCTTC	CASSPPGEDGGYTF